Reported below is one T cell receptor beta chain. There is no known antigen for this receptor. There are no base qualities to consult, and no much larger clone falls within one base. The study was a case-control design nested within a healthcare worker cohort in London, UK, with weekly nasopharyngeal swab PCR tests and blood sampling. Healthcare workers were enrolled in the week of the UK lockdown, from 23 to 31 March 2020, and were followed every week for up to about 16 weeks. This record comes from a study of early T cells in non-severe SARS-CoV-2 infection (dated by TCRdb to the early 2020s). With respect to the entire study: Bulk RNA from unsorted whole blood was used for TCR sequencing, so alpha and beta chains could not be paired. Summary of the overall study and its limitations: VDJdb matching was skewed toward anti-spike CD8 responses and likely underestimated virus-specific expansions by missing private and CD4 specificities.

Library generation was performed with 5' RACE. This sample was sequenced with a NextSeq 500. To correct for sequencing error and PCR bias, the TCR library protocol tagged individual cDNA molecules with unique molecular identifiers. TCR alpha and beta chains were both sequenced, and the abundances of alpha and beta sequences in each sample were closely correlated with each other. Processing in the source paper ran as follows. V gene, J gene and CDR3 annotation of TCR sequences was performed with Decombinator V4. Expanded TCRs were defined as changing significantly between any two time points under a Poisson model with p below 0.0001. TCR abundances were normalised to the total number of TCRs sequenced per sample and were expressed as counts per million. VDJdb, accessed on 1 November 2021, was searched for TCRs annotated for CMV, EBV and SARS-CoV-2, and TCRs annotated for more than one antigen were excluded. TCRdb cleaned the public reads at Q25 with fastp, built clones with MiXCR and kept in-frame beta chains. Every entry covers one CDR3 protein and lists the most common genes and DNA from its rows. Clone size and V and J calls follow TCRdb, not the original study. For this sample the table gives 55,000 to 65,000 distinct CDR3 sequences, of which less than 15% were detected only once. Of the sample, roughly 3.9% is held by the ten largest clones.

The sample consisted of whole blood, taken at baseline. This receptor was obtained from an adult who was a healthcare worker with PCR-confirmed SARS-CoV-2 infection or an uninfected control (not recorded which).

The DNA sequence is TGTGCCAGCAGCCGACTGGGACTAGGGTATGAGGAGCAGTACTTC. The translation is CASSRLGLGYEEQYF. The V and J genes are TRBV3-1 and TRBJ2-7, and 8 junction bases match TRBD2. V ends up 4 bases short and J 7 bases short, with an unmatched junction base count of 12. The CDR3 runs 15 residues from the cysteine to the phenylalanine. Only CDR3 DNA remains: 45 bases, in frame from the first base. In the germline V gene (reference sequence), CDR1 corresponds to LGHDT and CDR2 to YNNKEL.